The rows below give T cell receptor beta chains drawn from one sample of a study of early T cells in non-severe SARS-CoV-2 infection. In TCRdb, the 5' RACE reads were re-called with MiXCR into one record per CDR3 protein. This sample yields about 67,000 distinct CDR3 sequences, of which around a tenth are seen a single time; roughly 3.8% belongs to the top ten. The specimen was whole blood. These receptors all stem from an adult who was a healthcare worker with PCR-confirmed SARS-CoV-2 infection or an uninfected control (not recorded which). Each CDR3 is given with its conserved first and last residue. D genes are given only for firm matches. Clone size is given for some rows only: seen once, a few or many times, or a class if the clone is expanded.

TRBJ1-1 | TRBV12-3/TRBV12-4 | . | . | CASSAMRPEAFF | TGTGCCAGCAGTGCCATGCGGCCTGAAGCTTTCTTT
TRBJ2-2 | TRBV7-3 | . | many | CASSSGTGELFF | TGTGCCAGCAGCTCGGGAACCGGGGAGCTGTTTTTT
TRBJ1-5 | TRBV3-1 | . | . | CASSQNTGSEPQHF | TGTGCCAGCAGCCAGAACACGGGTAGTGAGCCCCAGCATTTT
TRBJ1-2 | TRBV12-3/TRBV12-4 | . | . | CASSHTAPRPYGYTF | TGTGCCAGCAGCCACACCGCTCCCCGGCCCTATGGCTACACCTTC
TRBJ2-5 | TRBV7-6 | TRBD1 | many | CASSATDRAQETQYF | TGTGCCAGCAGCGCTACCGACAGGGCCCAAGAGACCCAGTACTTC
TRBJ2-1 | TRBV6-5 | TRBD1 | many | CASSEDRGFYNEQFF | TGTGCCAGCAGTGAAGACAGGGGGTTCTACAATGAGCAGTTCTTC
TRBJ2-7 | TRBV7-9 | . | many | CASSSMTEYYEQYF | TGTGCCAGCAGCTCGATGACGGAATACTACGAGCAGTACTTC
TRBJ1-2 | TRBV12-3/TRBV12-4 | . | . | CASTPQSVYGYTF | TGTGCCAGCACCCCACAGTCTGTCTATGGCTACACCTTC
TRBJ2-3 | TRBV25-1 | TRBD2 | . | CASSEWTSGQADTQYF | TGTGCCAGCAGTGAATGGACTAGCGGGCAGGCAGATACGCAGTATTTT
TRBJ1-3 | TRBV20-1 | TRBD1 | many | CSARDLTGGGNTIYF | TGCAGTGCTAGAGATCTAACAGGGGGTGGAAACACCATATATTTT
TRBJ2-5 | TRBV10-2 | TRBD2 | many | CASSFIAGPGKETQYF | TGCGCCAGCAGTTTTATAGCGGGTCCGGGGAAAGAGACCCAGTACTTC
TRBJ2-1 | TRBV29-1 | . | . | CSVEDSRGEQFF | TGCAGCGTTGAGGACAGCCGGGGTGAGCAGTTCTTC
TRBJ2-2 | TRBV12-3/TRBV12-4 | . | many | CASSGGPPNTGELFF | TGTGCCAGCAGTGGGGGGCCCCCGAACACCGGGGAGCTGTTTTTT
TRBJ2-1 | TRBV12-3/TRBV12-4 | . | once | CASSPLWGEGYNEQFF | TGTGCCAGCAGTCCTCTTTGGGGGGAAGGGTACAATGAGCAGTTCTTC
TRBJ2-1 | TRBV29-1 | . | many | CSVEGGGDRHNEQFF | TGCAGCGTTGAAGGTGGCGGGGATCGGCACAATGAGCAGTTCTTC
TRBJ2-7 | TRBV30 | TRBD1 | few | CAWGRQGTYEQYF | TGTGCCTGGGGCCGACAGGGTACATACGAGCAGTACTTC
TRBJ2-1 | TRBV5-1 | . | many | CASSLGTELTYNEQFF | TGCGCCAGCAGCTTAGGGACTGAACTTACCTACAATGAGCAGTTCTTC
TRBJ1-6 | TRBV20-1 | TRBD1 | . | CSAIRGPRTNSPLHF | TGCAGTGCAATCAGGGGGCCTAGGACTAATTCACCCCTCCACTTT
TRBJ2-5 | TRBV7-6 | . | many | CASSPWGGGQETQYF | TGTGCCAGCAGCCCGTGGGGGGGCGGCCAAGAGACCCAGTACTTC
TRBJ2-3 | TRBV5-1 | TRBD2 | many | CASSFGLAGGIDTQYF | TGCGCCAGCAGCTTTGGACTAGCGGGAGGGATAGATACGCAGTATTTT
TRBJ2-7 | TRBV19 | . | few | CASSIGGNSYEQYF | TGTGCCAGTAGTATAGGGGGTAACTCCTACGAGCAGTACTTC
TRBJ1-3 | TRBV11-2 | . | . | CASSPDRPSSGNTIYF | TGTGCCAGCAGCCCAGACAGGCCTAGCTCTGGAAACACCATATATTTT
TRBJ2-2 | TRBV6-1 | TRBD1 | few | CASSLDRGRTGELFF | TGTGCCAGCAGTCTTGACAGGGGGCGAACCGGGGAGCTGTTTTTT
TRBJ2-3 | TRBV7-2 | TRBD2 | many | CASSLDGGRDTQYF | TGTGCCAGCAGCTTAGACGGGGGGAGAGATACGCAGTATTTT
TRBJ2-7 | TRBV5-1 | . | few | CASSFQGPTYEQYF | TGCGCCAGCAGCTTCCAAGGCCCAACCTACGAGCAGTACTTC
TRBJ2-1 | TRBV29-1 | . | many | CSVELASSYNEQFF | TGCAGCGTTGAGCTCGCGAGTTCCTACAATGAGCAGTTCTTC
TRBJ1-4 | TRBV12-3/TRBV12-4 | . | . | CASSFNYGSRSEKLFF | TGTGCCAGCAGTTTTAATTACGGCAGTCGGAGTGAAAAACTGTTTTTT
TRBJ2-7 | TRBV2 | . | few | CASSERRGEQYF | TGTGCCAGCAGTGAGCGCCGCGGCGAGCAGTACTTC
TRBJ2-7 | TRBV7-6 | . | many | CASSLAGVTEQYF | TGTGCCAGCAGCTTAGCGGGGGTTACGGAGCAGTACTTC
TRBJ2-1 | TRBV4-1 | . | few | CASSRLARNEQFF | TGCGCCAGCAGCCGGCTAGCCCGCAATGAGCAGTTCTTC
TRBJ1-1 | TRBV7-2 | . | few | CASTQDSNTEAFF | TGTGCCAGCACCCAAGACTCCAACACTGAAGCTTTCTTT
TRBJ2-1 | TRBV19 | TRBD2 | many | CASSMGTSGRGNEQFF | TGTGCCAGTAGTATGGGGACTAGCGGGAGAGGGAATGAGCAGTTCTTC